This TCR beta chain was identified in a study of blood T cell repertoires in COVID-19. For the study at large: Some COVID-19 samples were acute and others convalescent; all came from the United States, Italy and Spain.

The CDR3 has 15 residues. With V trimmed by 10 bases and J by 2 bases, 12 bases remained unmatched. Germline-derived CDR1 and CDR2 are SNHLY and FYNNEI. This clone occurred once. Sequencing was performed with immunoSEQ multiplex PCR; in TCRdb, only in-frame clones are kept and a portion is missing. The table includes some 490,000 clones, roughly 88% detected once. The source is a human donor in a cohort sampled during active COVID-19. Sequenced input: peripheral blood. J is TRBJ2-3 and V is TRBV2, with 7 bases aligning to TRBD2. CDR3 in amino acids: CATRPGLHYTDTQYF. The CDR3 DNA reads TGTGCCACCCGCCCGGGACTACATTACACAGATACGCAGTATTTT. Combining the CDR3 with reference TRBV2 and TRBJ2-3 gives the whole variable domain EPEVTQTPSHQVTQMGQEVILRCVPISNHLYFYWYRQILGQKVEFLVSFYNNEISEKSEIFDDQFSVERPDGSNFTLKIRSTKLEDSAMYFCATRPGLHYTDTQYFGPGTRLTVL.